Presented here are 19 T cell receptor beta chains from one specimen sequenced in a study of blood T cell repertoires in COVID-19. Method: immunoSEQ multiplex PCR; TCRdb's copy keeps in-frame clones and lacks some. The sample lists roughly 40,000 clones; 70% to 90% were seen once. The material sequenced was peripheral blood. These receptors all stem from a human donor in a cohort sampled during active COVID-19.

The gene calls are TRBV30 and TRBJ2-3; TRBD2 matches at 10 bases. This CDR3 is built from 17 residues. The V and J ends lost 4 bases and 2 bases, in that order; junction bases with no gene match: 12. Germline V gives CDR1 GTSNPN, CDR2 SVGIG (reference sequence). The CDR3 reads CAWTRAGGLSTTDTQYF. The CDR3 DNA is TGTGCCTGGACTCGAGCGGGGGGGCTTTCTACCACAGATACGCAGTATTTT.

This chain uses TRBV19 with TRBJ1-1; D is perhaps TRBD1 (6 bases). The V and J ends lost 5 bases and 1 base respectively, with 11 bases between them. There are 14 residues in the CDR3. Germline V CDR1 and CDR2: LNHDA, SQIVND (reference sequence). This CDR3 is CASSSTGSNTEAFF. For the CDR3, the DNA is TGTGCCAGTAGTTCGACAGGCTCGAACACTGAAGCTTTCTTT.

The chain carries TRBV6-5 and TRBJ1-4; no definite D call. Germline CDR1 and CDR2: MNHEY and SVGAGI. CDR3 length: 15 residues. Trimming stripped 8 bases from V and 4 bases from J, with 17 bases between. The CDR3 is CASYPSAGNNEKLFF. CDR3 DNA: TGTGCCAGCTACCCCAGCGCCGGAAATAATGAAAAACTGTTTTTT.

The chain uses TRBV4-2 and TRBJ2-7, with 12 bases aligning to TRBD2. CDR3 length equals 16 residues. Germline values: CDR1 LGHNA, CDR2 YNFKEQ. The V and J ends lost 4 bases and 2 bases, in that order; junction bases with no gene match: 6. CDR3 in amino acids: CASSLSLAGGPYEQYF. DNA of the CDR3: TGTGCCAGCAGCCTTTCACTAGCGGGGGGACCCTACGAGCAGTACTTC.

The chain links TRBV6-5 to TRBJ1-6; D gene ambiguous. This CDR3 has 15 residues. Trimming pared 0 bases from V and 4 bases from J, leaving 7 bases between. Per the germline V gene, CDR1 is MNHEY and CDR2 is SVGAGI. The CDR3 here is CASSYSESYNSPLHF. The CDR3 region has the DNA TGTGCCAGCAGTTACTCGGAGAGTTATAATTCACCCCTCCACTTT.

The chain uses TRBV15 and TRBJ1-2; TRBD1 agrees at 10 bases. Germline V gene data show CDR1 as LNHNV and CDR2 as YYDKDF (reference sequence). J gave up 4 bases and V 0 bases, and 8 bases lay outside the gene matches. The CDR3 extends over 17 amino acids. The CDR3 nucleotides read TGTGCCACCAGCAGAGACCCGGGACAGGGGTCTGGCTATGGCTACACCTTC. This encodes CATSRDPGQGSGYGYTF.

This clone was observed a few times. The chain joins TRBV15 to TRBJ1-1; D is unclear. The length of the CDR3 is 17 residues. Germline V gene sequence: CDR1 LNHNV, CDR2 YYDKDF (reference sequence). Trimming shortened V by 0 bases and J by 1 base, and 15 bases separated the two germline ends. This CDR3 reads CATSRDSWESRNTEAFF. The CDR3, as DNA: TGTGCCACCAGCAGAGATTCTTGGGAGTCGAGGAACACTGAAGCTTTCTTT.

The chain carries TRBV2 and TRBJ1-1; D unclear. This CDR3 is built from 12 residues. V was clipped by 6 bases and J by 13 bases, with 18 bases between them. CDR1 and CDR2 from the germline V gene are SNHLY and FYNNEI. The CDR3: CASSRSGVIVFF. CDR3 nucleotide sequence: TGTGCCAGCAGCCGCTCAGGTGTAATTGTTTTCTTT.

CDR3 sequence reads: CASSQGTGGEDSYTF. The CDR3 DNA follows: TGTGCCAGCAGCCAAGGGACAGGAGGGGAGGATTCCTACACCTTC. The chain combines TRBV3-1 (or the pseudogene TRBV3-2) with TRBJ1-2; TRBD1 matches 7 bases. Germline V gives CDR1 LGHDT, CDR2 YNNKEL (reference sequence). This CDR3 comprises 15 residues. The junction had 12 bases not matched to a gene; V was cut back by 1 base and J by 10 bases.

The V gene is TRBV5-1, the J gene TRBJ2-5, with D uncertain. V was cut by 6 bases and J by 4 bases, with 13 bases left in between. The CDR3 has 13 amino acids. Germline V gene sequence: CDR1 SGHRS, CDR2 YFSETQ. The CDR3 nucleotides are TGCGCCAGCACCCTACAGAGCCCAGAGACCCAGTACTTC. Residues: CASTLQSPETQYF.

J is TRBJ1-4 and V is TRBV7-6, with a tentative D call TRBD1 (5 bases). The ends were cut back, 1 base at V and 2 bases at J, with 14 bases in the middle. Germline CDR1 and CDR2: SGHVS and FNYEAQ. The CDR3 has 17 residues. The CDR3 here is CASSLGSRVGTNEKLFF. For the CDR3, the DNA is TGTGCCAGCAGCTTAGGTTCCAGGGTGGGGACTAATGAAAAACTGTTTTTT.

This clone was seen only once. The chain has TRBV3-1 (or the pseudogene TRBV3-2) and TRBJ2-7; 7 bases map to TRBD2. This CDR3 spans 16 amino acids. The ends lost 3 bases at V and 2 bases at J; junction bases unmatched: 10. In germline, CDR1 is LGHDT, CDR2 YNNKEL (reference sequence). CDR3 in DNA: TGTGCCAGCAGCCACAGAGAGGGACTACCTACCTACGAGCAGTACTTC. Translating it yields CASSHREGLPTYEQYF.

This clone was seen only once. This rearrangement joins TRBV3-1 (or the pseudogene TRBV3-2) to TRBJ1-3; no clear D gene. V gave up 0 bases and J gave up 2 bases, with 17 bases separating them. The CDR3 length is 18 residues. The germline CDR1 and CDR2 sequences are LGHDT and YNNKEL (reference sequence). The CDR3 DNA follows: TGTGCCAGCAGCCAAGATCTTGGAGGGTATGGCCCTGGAAACACCATATATTTT. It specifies CASSQDLGGYGPGNTIYF.

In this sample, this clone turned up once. The CDR3 region is CASSVATGPNYGYTF. Here the CDR3 DNA reads TGTGCCAGCAGCGTAGCTACAGGGCCCAACTATGGCTACACCTTC. The chain combines TRBV9 with TRBJ1-2; D is perhaps TRBD1 (6 bases). V shed 0 bases and J shed 2 bases, with 11 bases lying between them. Germline loops: CDR1 SGDLS, CDR2 YYNGEE. The CDR3 contains 15 residues. Drawing the rest from reference TRBV9 and TRBJ1-2, the complete variable domain is DSGVTQTPKHLITATGQRVTLRCSPRSGDLSVYWYQQSLDQGLQFLIQYYNGEERAKGNILERFSAQQFPDLHSELNLSSLELGDSALYFCASSVATGPNYGYTFGSGTRLTVV.

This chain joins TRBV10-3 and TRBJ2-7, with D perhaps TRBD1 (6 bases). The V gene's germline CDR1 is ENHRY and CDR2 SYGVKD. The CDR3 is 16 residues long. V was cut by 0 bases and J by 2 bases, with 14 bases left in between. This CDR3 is CAISESRARGTYEQYF. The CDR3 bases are TGTGCCATCAGTGAGTCCAGGGCCAGGGGAACCTACGAGCAGTACTTC.

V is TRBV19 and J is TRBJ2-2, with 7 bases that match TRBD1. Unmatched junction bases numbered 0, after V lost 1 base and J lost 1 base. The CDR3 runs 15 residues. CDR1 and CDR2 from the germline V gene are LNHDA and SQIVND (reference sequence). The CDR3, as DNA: TGTGCCAGTAGTATAGGACAGGGGAACACCGGGGAGCTGTTTTTT. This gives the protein CASSIGQGNTGELFF.

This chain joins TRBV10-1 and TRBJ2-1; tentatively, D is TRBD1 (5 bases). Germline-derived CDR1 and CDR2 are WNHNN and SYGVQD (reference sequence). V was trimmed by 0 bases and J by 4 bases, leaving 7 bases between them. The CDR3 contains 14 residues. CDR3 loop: CASSESGVYNEQFF. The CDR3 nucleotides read TGCGCCAGCAGTGAGTCAGGGGTTTACAATGAGCAGTTCTTC.

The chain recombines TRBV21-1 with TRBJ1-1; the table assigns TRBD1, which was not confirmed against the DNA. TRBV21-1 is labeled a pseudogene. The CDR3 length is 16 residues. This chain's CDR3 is CASSKILQGDYTEAFF. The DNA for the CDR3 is TGTGCCAGCAGCAAGATATTACAGGGTGACTACACTGAAGCTTTCTTT.

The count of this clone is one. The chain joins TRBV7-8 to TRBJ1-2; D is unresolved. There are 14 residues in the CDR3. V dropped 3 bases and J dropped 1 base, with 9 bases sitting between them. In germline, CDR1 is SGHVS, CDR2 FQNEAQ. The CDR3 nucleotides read TGTGCCAGCAGCTTGGAACAGTTTAACTATGGCTACACCTTC. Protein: CASSLEQFNYGYTF.